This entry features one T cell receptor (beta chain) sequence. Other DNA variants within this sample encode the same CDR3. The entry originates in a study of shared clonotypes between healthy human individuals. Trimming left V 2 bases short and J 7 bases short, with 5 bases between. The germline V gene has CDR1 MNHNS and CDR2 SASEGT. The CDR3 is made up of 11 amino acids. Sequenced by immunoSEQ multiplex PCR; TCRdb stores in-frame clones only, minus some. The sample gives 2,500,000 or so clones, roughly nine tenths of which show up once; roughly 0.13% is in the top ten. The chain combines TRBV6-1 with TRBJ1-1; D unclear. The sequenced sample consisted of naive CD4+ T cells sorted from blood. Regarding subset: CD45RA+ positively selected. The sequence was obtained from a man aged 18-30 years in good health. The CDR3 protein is CASSELGEAFF. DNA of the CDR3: TGTGCCAGCAGTGAACTCGGTGAAGCTTTCTTT.